These 9 T cell receptor beta chains were all obtained from the same sample, sequenced in a study of breast tumors, draining lymph nodes, adjacent tissues. TCRdb ran MiXCR on the multiplex PCR reads and lists one entry per CDR3 protein. The sample carries 150,000 to 200,000 distinct CDR3 sequences, roughly 30% recorded once. Samples came from axillary lymph nodes draining the breast cancer. Material: axillary lymph node tissue. These receptors all come from a female donor with breast cancer. Some clones in this sample may be carry-over from other donors' samples.

This clonotype was seen repeatedly, ten times or more. The genes are TRBV11-2 and TRBJ1-2; D is uncertain. Trimming stripped 2 bases from V and 7 bases from J, with 14 bases between. From germline, CDR1 is SGHAT and CDR2 FQNNGV. CDR3 length: 14 amino acids. The CDR3 here is CASSLRPDWSGYTF. The CDR3 DNA is TGTGCCAGCAGCTTACGCCCCGATTGGAGTGGCTACACCTTC.

This clonotype was seen many times. This rearrangement joins TRBV5-1 to TRBJ1-4; the D gene is possibly TRBD1 (5 bases). The germline CDR1 and CDR2 sequences are SGHRS and YFSETQ. The ends were cut back, 4 bases at V and 7 bases at J, with 17 bases in the middle. The CDR3 spans 15 residues. The DNA for the CDR3 is TGCGCCAGCAGCATTCGACAAGGGCAGGGTGAAAAACTGTTTTTT. It encodes CASSIRQGQGEKLFF.

On this clonotype itself: One junction end does not reproduce the germline sequence, and a read error may be involved. This chain links TRBV7-2 with TRBJ1-2; the D gene is possibly TRBD1 (5 bases). The CDR3 runs 18 residues. Germline values: CDR1 SGHTA, CDR2 FQGNSA. The CDR3 spells CASSLVRRQTYLNYGHTF. The CDR3 region has the DNA TGTGCCAGCAGCTTAGTCCGACGACAGACTTATCTAAACTATGGCCACACCTTC.

Ten or more counts support this clonotype. The rearrangement uses TRBV7-9 and TRBJ2-1; 9 nucleotides agree with TRBD1. V lost 1 base and J lost 3; bases outside the gene matches: 1. From germline, CDR1 is SEHNR and CDR2 FQNEAQ (reference sequence). The CDR3 has 15 residues. CDR3 loop: CASSLGTGDYNEQFF. Written as DNA, the CDR3 is TGTGCCAGCAGCTTAGGGACAGGGGACTACAATGAGCAGTTCTTC.

The rearrangement uses TRBV28 and TRBJ1-6; no clear D gene. Germline assignment: CDR1 MDHEN and CDR2 SYDVKM. The CDR3 has 17 residues. V was clipped by 2 bases and J by 0 bases, with 11 bases between them. DNA for the CDR3: TGTGCCAGCAGTTTACTCCCCCGGAGCTCCTATAATTCACCCCTCCACTTT. It codes for CASSLLPRSSYNSPLHF.

The chain recombines TRBV6-1 with TRBJ1-5, with D tentatively TRBD1 (5 bases). In germline, CDR1 is MNHNS, CDR2 SASEGT. This CDR3 is built from 20 residues. Trimming stripped 4 bases from V and 3 bases from J, with 28 bases between. CDR3 DNA sequence: TGTGCCAGCAGTGCCGGAGGCAAGGGGAGAAGAAGCAACCTCAATCAGCCCCAGCATTTT. As protein: CASSAGGKGRRSNLNQPQHF.

This clonotype was counted ten times or more. The chain is built from TRBV6-2 or TRBV6-3 and TRBJ2-7; possibly TRBD2 for D (6 bases). The ends were cut back, 2 bases at V and 3 bases at J, with 14 bases in the middle. CDR3 length equals 15 residues. Germline V gene lookup returns CDR1 MNHEY and CDR2 SVGEGT. CDR3 in DNA: TGTGCCAGCAGTTACCCCTCGGGACTTCTCTACGAGCAGTACTTC. This encodes CASSYPSGLLYEQYF.

Notes on this clonotype: A much larger clone is a single base away; this may be a read error. The rearrangement links TRBV4-1 to TRBJ2-2; D unclear. Trimming pared 3 bases from V and 0 bases from J, leaving 11 bases between. Germline V gene data show CDR1 as MGHRA and CDR2 as YSYEKL. CDR3 length: 16 residues. CDR3 bases: TGCGCCAGCAGCCATTCGGACGGGCCGAACACCGGGGAGCTGTTTTTT. It yields the protein CASSHSDGPNTGELFF.

This clonotype was recorded a few times. This may be a read error: a much more frequent sequence differs by one nucleotide. The rearrangement joins TRBV20-1 to TRBJ2-7; 9 bases agree with TRBD2. V shed 1 base and J 6 bases; nucleotides not matched to a gene: 7. This CDR3 has 14 amino acids. The germline gives CDR1 DFQATT, CDR2 SNEGSKA (reference sequence). CDR3 DNA: TGCAGTGCTAGAGGTAGCGGGGGCTCTTCCGAGCAGTACTTC. It codes for CSARGSGGSSEQYF.